Listed here is a single T cell receptor (beta chain). This clone occurred a few times. Its antigen remains unidentified. Within one base of it there is no much larger clone, and no base qualities were kept. This record comes from a study of cytomegalovirus exposure and HLA in healthy donors (dated by TCRdb to 2016 to 2017). For the study in its entirety: An earlier analysis of some 620 of the donors reported about 260 Gb of sequence data and around 100 million unique TCR beta sequences obtained from around 170 million T cells. Every discovery cohort repertoire had been produced on one sequencing platform. The study used immunosequencing to profile the T cell repertoires of approximately 640 subjects and linked those repertoires to cytomegalovirus serostatus. A later genetic analysis took genome-wide SNP genotypes for about 55% of the roughly 700 donors and used that subset as a discovery cohort. HLA typing covered class I and class II loci at four-digit resolution. Roughly 5 DR-DQ haplotypes were handled as single units for association and clustering, since linkage in the cohort was strong. The study aimed to test whether cataloging public T cell receptors could reveal signatures of past pathogen exposure. Besides the first cohort of approximately 710 subjects, a separate validation cohort made up of roughly 130 different subjects was used. An earlier analysis of approximately 640 of the donors applied high-throughput TCR beta sequencing to assess whether each TCR beta V gene segment acted as functional or pseudogenic. Rather than using new phenotypic data, the later analysis identified candidate immune exposures from TCR beta sequences and from how often those sequences occurred across donors. Of the roughly 400 genotyped donors, 81% fell in the genetic ancestry cluster associated with self-reported Caucasian donors. To study patterns of TCR occurrence, a later analysis re-analyzed previously published TCR beta repertoires from 550 to 800 donors and added high-resolution HLA genotyping. To predict cytomegalovirus infection status, the study brought together high-throughput TCR immunosequencing, statistical association of individual TCRs with disease status, and machine learning. Donor age, sex, ethnicity and CMV serostatus were compiled together with the repertoire data. Typing coverage varied by locus: about 620-640 donors for A, B, C, DRB1 and DQB1; some 520 for DQA1; around 610 for DPA1; 400 to 480 for DPB1. On average, roughly 240,000 unique TCR beta nucleotide sequences were sequenced per donor among several hundred genotyped donors of the cohort, with roughly 18% of those sequences being non-productive. An early release that covered fewer than 800 HLA-typed donors contained approximately 320 gigabases of sequencing data and 75 million to 100 million unique TCR sequences. Results and caveats for the whole study, not just this receptor: The classifier was reported to diagnose cytomegalovirus status with high specificity and sensitivity in both the original and validation cohorts. Strong co-occurrence of HLA alleles, especially DR and DQ, made assigning TCR associations to individual alleles difficult. It was suggested by the authors that the approach could potentially be generalized to other disease states and immunological phenotypes. In vitro tests confirmed that three of the cytomegalovirus-associated TCR beta chains recognize cytomegalovirus antigens. Specific HLA alleles were associated with roughly 17,000 TCR beta sequences at a false discovery rate of 0.05 in a later analysis. The cohort was sequenced for TCR beta chains only, and without alpha or paired-chain data the features that could be detected were limited. HLA typing was unavailable for some donors at each locus, so association tests used only the typed subset. The study listed 164 TCR beta chains as associated with cytomegalovirus. In a later analysis, most CMV-associated TCR beta chains were found to appear HLA-restricted, with HLA associations seemingly driven largely by CMV exposure. Linkage disequilibrium might explain the correlated functional status among segregating V segments, but an unknown experimental factor could not be excluded. The sequencing pipeline was judged likely to have produced a cluster of highly shared sequence variants as a technical artifact. The presence/absence analyses assumed that sequencing depth was roughly uniform across donors, and that assumption may not be true. CMV serostatus was the only immune exposure information available for the cohort. A further reported finding was that TCR beta sequences accurately predicted the HLA-A and HLA-B alleles for most subjects in the first cohort. Because counts were too low, 15 or so rarely observed V segments, including chromosome 9 orphons, were excluded from the earlier analysis of about 500 of the donors. In a later analysis, HLA-associated TCR beta chains were found to be more clonally expanded and to have lower generation probabilities than equally common non-associated chains. In an earlier analysis of some 640 of the donors, most TCR beta V segments were observed in productive rearrangements about 87% or about 30% of the time, broadly matching IMGT annotations. Across donors, most TCR sequences were observed very rarely, whereas some public TCRs were present in many individuals. In a later analysis, TCR association rates were found to vary across HLA loci, with the most associated TCRs seen for DRB1 alleles and the fewest for HLA-C alleles. The 87-base-pair reads could not distinguish some IMGT-functional V segments, including TRBV6-2 and TRBV6-3, so those segments were excluded. According to a later genetic analysis, donors in an Asian-associated ancestry cluster had fewer N-insertions in productive TCRs than the approximately 650-donor mean. In a later analysis, several top co-occurrence clusters were reported to appear linked to parvovirus B19, influenza, CMV and Epstein-Barr virus. In a later genetic analysis, a missense DCLRE1C variant was associated with V-gene and J-gene trimming of TCR beta chains, and the association was replicated in an independent cohort.

CDR1 is given as SGDLS and CDR2 as YYNGEE, both from the germline V gene. After removal of 1 base from V and 8 bases from J, the junction retains 8 bases not matched to a gene. The CDR3 has 16 amino acids, counting the end cysteine and phenylalanine. The read is trimmed to its CDR3 DNA, 48 bases read in frame from base 1. In total, approximately 690 healthy bone marrow donors made up the cohort. At the time of sampling, all cohort members were nominally healthy, though unrecorded immune exposures were likely present. CMV serostatus was recorded as positive for some 300 and negative for about 55% of the roughly 670 cohort members, whereas no CMV serostatus was recorded for the donor in question. A peripheral blood sample was collected from each donor, and TCR beta sequencing was performed on peripheral blood mononuclear cells. Genomic DNA was extracted from the blood cell samples with the Qiagen DNeasy Blood Extraction Kit.

Libraries were built with the immunoSEQ multiplex PCR assay. For the multiplex PCR, a mixture combining 60 forward primers for TCR Vbeta segments and 13 reverse primers for TCR Jbeta segments was used. A multiplex PCR assay on genomic DNA amplified the CDR3 region of rearranged TCR beta genes. Amplified TCR beta libraries were sequenced as 87-base-pair reads on the Illumina HiSeq System. The authors' pipeline ran thus. A later analysis counted about 80 million unique TCR beta chains across the 670 or so repertoires, and some 12 million of these chains were shared by at least two donors. Raw reads were error-corrected and collapsed into unique sequences by a nearest-neighbor algorithm in which closely related sequences were merged to remove PCR and sequencing errors. Alignment of CDR3 sequences to IMGT reference sequences was used to assign V, D and J gene segments. For a sequence to be retained, a match of at least six nucleotides to both a V gene segment and a J gene segment was required. A rearrangement counted as productive if the CDR3 had no stop codons and remained in frame with V and J, and every other rearrangement counted as non-productive. Following IMGT convention, CDR3 was defined as the stretch from the second conserved V-encoded cysteine to the conserved J-encoded phenylalanine. In an earlier analysis of 550 to 650 of the donors, sequences lacking an unambiguous match to a single V gene segment were excluded. In an earlier analysis of several hundred of the donors, V segments were called functional above 56.7% productive rearrangements and were called segregating when the between-donor standard deviation exceeded 5%. To diagnose cytomegalovirus status from the catalog of TCR beta chain sequences, a statistical classification framework was built. In a later analysis, V and J genes were assigned by comparing TCR nucleotide sequences against IMGT/GENE-DB human TR gene sequences. A later analysis assigned CDR3 sequences and most-parsimonious VDJ recombination scenarios with the TCRdist pipeline. In a later analysis, every TCR beta chain was defined by the combination of its CDR3 amino acid sequence and its V-gene family, and reads without a unique V-gene family were dropped. To address suspected cross-contamination and a sequencing artifact, a later analysis removed over 500 highly shared, low-generation-probability nucleotide sequences. A later analysis calculated a clonal expansion index for each public chain from normalized within-repertoire ranks of inferred template counts. In a later analysis, generation probabilities were computed using a VDJ recombination model fitted to out-of-frame rearrangements, and the results were checked against IGoR. Hypergeometric tests were used in a later analysis to score TCR-TCR, TCR-HLA and TCR-CMV co-occurrence, with a repertoire-size bias correction applied to the TCR pairs. In a later analysis, false discovery rates were estimated by permuting HLA or CMV assignments 20 times. A later analysis grouped co-occurring TCRs with DBSCAN, adding TCRdist sequence similarity when clustering within HLA-allele-positive subsets. Repertoires with fewer than 30,000 or more than 120,000 public chains, plus five repertoires with anomalous nucleotide sharing, were excluded from co-occurrence clustering. This immuneACCESS table, as held by TCRdb, lists in-frame sequences with V and J called but not all clones. Of the missing ones, under half trace to an unresolved V gene in checked studies; the others have no known cause. V, J and clone size reflect that table, while D and trimming were determined from the DNA. The sample profile shows about 150,000 clones; about four fifths of them were found once. 3.5% of the sample lies in the top ten.

This sequence was found in a human donor in good health. The V gene is TRBV9 and the J gene is TRBJ2-2, with 10 middle bases fitting TRBD2. Sequences were obtained from PBMCs. The DNA sequence is as follows: TGTGCCAGCAGCGTAAGCGGGAGGGCCGTTGGAGGGGAGCTGTTTTTT. This yields the protein CASSVSGRAVGGELFF.